The sequence of this T cell receptor beta chain was determined in a study of blood T cell repertoires in COVID-19. Study background: Whether acute or convalescent, the COVID-19 samples came from the United States, Italy and Spain. T cells, B-cell-depleted T cells, or PBMCs supplied cDNA or gDNA.

The authors' processing: Scientists estimated how many nucleated cells there were by amplifying reference gene primers. TCRdb's table, derived via immunoSEQ multiplex PCR, lists solely in-frame clones and lacks some. V and J calls and clone size are as listed in that table; D and trimming were resolved from the DNA. The data contain around 310,000 clones, 90% of them singletons. The CDR3 consists of 13 residues. CDR1 and CDR2 (germline): SQVTM, ANQGSEA. The ends lost 4 bases at V and 3 bases at J; junction bases unmatched: 5. One Seattle source followed patients from active infection through their disease course.

This receptor was obtained from a woman in her forties with COVID-19, enrolled during active disease. The sequencing input was peripheral blood. The J gene is TRBJ1-2, the V gene TRBV29-1; 7 nucleotides match TRBD1. The CDR3 DNA reads as TGCAGCGTTGTCGTCGGGACAGACTATGGCTACACCTTC. It codes for CSVVVGTDYGYTF.